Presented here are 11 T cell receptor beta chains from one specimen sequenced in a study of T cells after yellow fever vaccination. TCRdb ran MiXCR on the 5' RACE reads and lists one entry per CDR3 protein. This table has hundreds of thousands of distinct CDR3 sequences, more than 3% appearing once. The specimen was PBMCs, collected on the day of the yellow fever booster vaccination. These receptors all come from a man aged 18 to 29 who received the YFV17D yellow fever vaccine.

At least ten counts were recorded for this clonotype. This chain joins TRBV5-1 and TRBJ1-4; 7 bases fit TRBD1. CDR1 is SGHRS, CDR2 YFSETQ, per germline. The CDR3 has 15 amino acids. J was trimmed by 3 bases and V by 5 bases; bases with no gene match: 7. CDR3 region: CASRRQGFANEKLFF. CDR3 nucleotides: TGCGCCAGCAGACGACAGGGATTCGCTAATGAAAAACTGTTTTTT.

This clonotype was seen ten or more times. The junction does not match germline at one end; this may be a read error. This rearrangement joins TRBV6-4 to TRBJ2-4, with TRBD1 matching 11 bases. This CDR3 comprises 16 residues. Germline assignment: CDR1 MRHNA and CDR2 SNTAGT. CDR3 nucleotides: TGTGCCAGCAGTGACTCCGTCCGGTACCTTGGGACAGGGGGTTTCTTC. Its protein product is CASSDSVRYLGTGGFF.

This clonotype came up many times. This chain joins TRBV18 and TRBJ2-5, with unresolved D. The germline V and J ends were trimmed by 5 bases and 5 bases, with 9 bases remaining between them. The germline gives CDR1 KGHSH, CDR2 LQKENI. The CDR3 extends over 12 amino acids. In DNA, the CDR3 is TGTGCCAGCTCAGAGCGTCGCGAGACCCAGTACTTC. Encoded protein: CASSERRETQYF.

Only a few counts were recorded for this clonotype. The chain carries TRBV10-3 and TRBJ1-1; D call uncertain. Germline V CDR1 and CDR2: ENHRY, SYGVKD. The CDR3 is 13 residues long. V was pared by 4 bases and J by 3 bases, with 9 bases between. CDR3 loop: CAISGKLDTEAFF. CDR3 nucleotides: TGTGCCATCAGTGGGAAGCTTGACACTGAAGCTTTCTTT.

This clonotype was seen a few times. CDR3: CASSKEVGAPKNEQFF. The CDR3 DNA sequence: TGCGCCAGCAGCAAGGAGGTGGGGGCGCCTAAAAATGAGCAGTTCTTC. This chain uses TRBV5-1 with TRBJ2-1; perhaps TRBD1 as D (6 bases). V dropped 4 bases and J dropped 7 bases, with 21 bases sitting between them. Germline lookup yields CDR1 SGHRS and CDR2 YFSETQ. This CDR3 region has 16 residues.

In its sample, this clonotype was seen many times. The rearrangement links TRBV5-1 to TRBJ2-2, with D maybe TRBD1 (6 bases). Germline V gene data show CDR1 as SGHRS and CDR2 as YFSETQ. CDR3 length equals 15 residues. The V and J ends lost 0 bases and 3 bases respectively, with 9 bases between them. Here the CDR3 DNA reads TGCGCCAGCAGCTTGGCAGGGGATGACACCGGGGAGCTGTTTTTT. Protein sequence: CASSLAGDDTGELFF.

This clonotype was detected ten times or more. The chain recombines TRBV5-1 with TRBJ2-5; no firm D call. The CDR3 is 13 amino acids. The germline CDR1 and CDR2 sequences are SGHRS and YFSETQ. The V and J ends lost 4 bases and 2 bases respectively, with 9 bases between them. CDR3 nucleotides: TGCGCCAGCAGCCCGAAGATTCAAGAGACCCAGTACTTC. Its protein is CASSPKIQETQYF.

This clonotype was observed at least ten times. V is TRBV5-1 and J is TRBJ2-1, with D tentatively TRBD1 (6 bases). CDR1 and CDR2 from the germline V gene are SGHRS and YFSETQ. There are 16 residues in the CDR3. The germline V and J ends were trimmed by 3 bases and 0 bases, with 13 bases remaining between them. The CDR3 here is CASSSGASSSYNEQFF. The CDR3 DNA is TGCGCCAGCAGCTCAGGGGCCTCGAGCTCCTACAATGAGCAGTTCTTC.

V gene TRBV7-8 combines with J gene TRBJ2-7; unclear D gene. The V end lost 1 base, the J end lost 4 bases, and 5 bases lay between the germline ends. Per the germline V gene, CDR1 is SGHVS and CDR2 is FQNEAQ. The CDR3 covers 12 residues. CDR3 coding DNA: TGTGCCAGCAGCTTAGTTTCGTACGAGCAGTACGTC. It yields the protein CASSLVSYEQYV.

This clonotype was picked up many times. DNA of the CDR3: TGTGCCAGCAGTTCGATCCCTCCAGCGGGGGGCGCGAACACCGGGGAGCTGTTTTTT. It codes for CASSSIPPAGGANTGELFF. This rearrangement joins TRBV28 to TRBJ2-2; 9 positions match TRBD2. J gave up 0 bases and V 4 bases, and 12 bases lay outside the gene matches. This CDR3 region has 19 residues. CDR1 MDHEN and CDR2 SYDVKM come from the germline V gene.

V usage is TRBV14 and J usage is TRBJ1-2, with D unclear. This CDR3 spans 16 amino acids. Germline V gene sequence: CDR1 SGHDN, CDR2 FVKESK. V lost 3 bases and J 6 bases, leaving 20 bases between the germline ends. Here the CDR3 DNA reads TGTGCCAGCAGCCAGAGTCTGCTCTCGGACCCGAATGGCTACACCTTC. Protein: CASSQSLLSDPNGYTF.